A selection of T cell receptor beta chains follows, all from one sample in a study of blood T cells in healthy people across ages. TCRdb re-called the 5' RACE reads through MiXCR, storing one row per CDR3 protein. Among about 1,800,000 distinct CDR3 sequences listed, roughly 27% were seen once. Sequencing input: blood. Every receptor here comes from a woman in her twenties or thirties in good health. CDR3s include the opening cysteine and the closing phenylalanine or tryptophan. D genes are given only for firm matches. A clone size is listed for some rows: how often the clone was seen (once, few, many), or a class if it is expanded.

CDR3: CASSPGRLAWRKETQYF; DNA: TGTGCCAGCAGCCCGGGACGACTAGCGTGGAGGAAAGAGACCCAGTACTTC; J: TRBJ2-5; size: few; length: 17; D: TRBD2; V: TRBV3-1
CDR3: CASSAEGDQPQHF; DNA: TGTGCCAGCAGCGCGGAGGGAGATCAGCCCCAGCATTTT; J: TRBJ1-5; size: few; length: 13; D: .; V: TRBV2
CDR3: CASSRGQGINEQYF; DNA: TGCGCCAGCAGCAGAGGACAGGGTATCAATGAGCAGTACTTC; J: TRBJ2-7; size: few; length: 14; D: TRBD1; V: TRBV5-1
CDR3: CTNSPGGTYEQYF; DNA: TGTACCAACAGCCCCGGGGGGACCTACGAGCAGTACTTC; J: TRBJ2-7; size: .; length: 13; D: TRBD2; V: TRBV6-2/TRBV6-3
CDR3: CASSLGISGGRQETQYF; DNA: TGTGCCAGCAGCTTGGGGATTAGCGGGGGACGACAAGAGACCCAGTACTTC; J: TRBJ2-5; size: many; length: 17; D: TRBD2; V: TRBV5-5
CDR3: CASGTRDTYGYTF; DNA: TGTGCCAGCGGTACCCGGGACACCTATGGCTACACCTTC; J: TRBJ1-2; size: many; length: 13; D: .; V: TRBV6-5
CDR3: CSARSNHNEQFF; DNA: TGCAGTGCTAGAAGTAACCACAATGAGCAGTTCTTC; J: TRBJ2-1; size: .; length: 12; D: .; V: TRBV20-1
CDR3: CASSWQQPPGPEAFF; DNA: TGTGCCAGCAGTTGGCAACAGCCGCCAGGCCCTGAAGCTTTCTTT; J: TRBJ1-1; size: few; length: 15; D: .; V: TRBV12-3/TRBV12-4
CDR3: CSVGGPETQYF; DNA: TGCAGCGTTGGGGGGCCGGAGACCCAGTACTTC; J: TRBJ2-5; size: many; length: 11; D: .; V: TRBV29-1
CDR3: CASSSLDTKNQETQYF; DNA: TGTGCCAGCAGTTCCTTGGACACCAAAAATCAAGAGACCCAGTACTTC; J: TRBJ2-5; size: few; length: 16; D: .; V: TRBV12-3/TRBV12-4
CDR3: CASSITVGVLGNYGYTF; DNA: TGTGCCAGTAGTATAACGGTCGGGGTATTGGGTAACTATGGCTACACCTTC; J: TRBJ1-2; size: .; length: 17; D: .; V: TRBV19
CDR3: CASSNLAHAEQFF; DNA: TGTGCCAGCAGCAACCTAGCACACGCTGAGCAGTTCTTC; J: TRBJ2-1; size: .; length: 13; D: .; V: TRBV7-2
CDR3: CASSLRTVLPAKNIQYF; DNA: TGTGCCAGCAGCCTCAGGACAGTCCTTCCGGCCAAAAACATTCAGTACTTC; J: TRBJ2-4; size: .; length: 17; D: .; V: TRBV7-2
CDR3: CASSFWDLTDTQYF; DNA: TGCGCCAGCAGCTTCTGGGATCTCACAGATACGCAGTATTTT; J: TRBJ2-3; size: .; length: 14; D: .; V: TRBV5-1
CDR3: CASSIRTVYNEQFF; DNA: TGTGCCAGCAGCATCCGGACGGTCTACAATGAGCAGTTCTTC; J: TRBJ2-1; size: .; length: 14; D: .; V: TRBV13
CDR3: CASSPTGTSEDTQYF; DNA: TGTGCCAGCAGTCCAACCGGGACTAGCGAAGATACGCAGTATTTT; J: TRBJ2-3; size: .; length: 15; D: TRBD2; V: TRBV12-3/TRBV12-4
CDR3: CAISVSQETQYF; DNA: TGTGCCATCAGTGTTAGCCAAGAGACCCAGTACTTC; J: TRBJ2-5; size: many; length: 12; D: .; V: TRBV10-3
CDR3: CASSSHRVSGPQHF; DNA: TGTGCCAGCAGCTCCCACAGAGTATCGGGGCCCCAGCATTTT; J: TRBJ1-5; size: many; length: 14; D: .; V: TRBV5-6
CDR3: CSVAGNEQYF; DNA: TGCAGCGTTGCTGGGAACGAGCAGTACTTC; J: TRBJ2-7; size: .; length: 10; D: .; V: TRBV29-1
CDR3: CSVQPGGDQPQHF; DNA: TGCAGCGTCCAGCCGGGGGGGGATCAGCCCCAGCATTTT; J: TRBJ1-5; size: many; length: 13; D: .; V: TRBV29-1
CDR3: CASSLLPGTGLFQPQHF; DNA: TGTGCCAGCAGCTTGCTACCTGGGACAGGGCTTTTTCAGCCCCAGCATTTT; J: TRBJ1-5; size: .; length: 17; D: TRBD1; V: TRBV7-2
CDR3: CASDRGPSYGYTF; DNA: TGTGCCAGCGACAGGGGGCCATCCTATGGCTACACCTTC; J: TRBJ1-2; size: .; length: 13; D: TRBD1; V: TRBV28
CDR3: CSAPKNYVEQYF; DNA: TGCAGTGCTCCTAAAAACTATGTCGAGCAGTACTTC; J: TRBJ2-7; size: .; length: 12; D: .; V: TRBV20-1
CDR3: CASSAGYQETQYF; DNA: TGTGCCAGCAGCGCCGGATACCAAGAGACCCAGTACTTC; J: TRBJ2-5; size: .; length: 13; D: .; V: TRBV9
CDR3: CASSTSGPHYEQYF; DNA: TGCGCCAGCAGCACTAGCGGCCCACACTACGAGCAGTACTTC; J: TRBJ2-7; size: few; length: 14; D: TRBD2; V: TRBV5-1
CDR3: CASSPSAASNQPQHF; DNA: TGCGCCAGCAGCCCGAGCGCAGCTAGCAATCAGCCCCAGCATTTT; J: TRBJ1-5; size: .; length: 15; D: .; V: TRBV5-1
CDR3: CSATEREIGDTQYF; DNA: TGCAGTGCTACGGAGCGGGAGATTGGAGATACGCAGTATTTT; J: TRBJ2-3; size: .; length: 14; D: TRBD2; V: TRBV20-1
CDR3: CASSSGWANYGYTF; DNA: TGTGCCAGCAGCTCGGGGTGGGCTAACTATGGCTACACCTTC; J: TRBJ1-2; size: few; length: 14; D: .; V: TRBV12-3/TRBV12-4
CDR3: CASSQVLGLSGQPQHF; DNA: TGTGCCAGCAGCCAAGTTTTGGGGCTGAGTGGTCAGCCCCAGCATTTT; J: TRBJ1-5; size: .; length: 16; D: .; V: TRBV7-9
CDR3: CASSQGGGSTDTQYF; DNA: TGCGCCAGCAGCCAAGGTGGGGGGAGCACAGATACGCAGTATTTT; J: TRBJ2-3; size: many; length: 15; D: .; V: TRBV4-3
CDR3: CASTRGLETQYF; DNA: TGTGCCAGCACTAGGGGGTTGGAGACCCAGTACTTC; J: TRBJ2-5; size: .; length: 12; D: .; V: TRBV28
CDR3: CSARRGSDEKLFF; DNA: TGCAGTGCTCGCAGGGGCTCAGATGAAAAACTGTTTTTT; J: TRBJ1-4; size: few; length: 13; D: .; V: TRBV20-1
CDR3: CASSEARYGAAEKLFF; DNA: TGTGCCAGCAGTGAAGCCCGTTATGGGGCGGCAGAAAAACTGTTTTTT; J: TRBJ1-4; size: few; length: 16; D: .; V: TRBV6-1
CDR3: CASSHPGLAGGPGEADTQYF; DNA: TGCGCCAGCAGCCACCCGGGACTAGCGGGGGGGCCGGGAGAGGCGGATACGCAGTATTTT; J: TRBJ2-3; size: .; length: 20; D: TRBD2; V: TRBV4-1
CDR3: CASSSANQPQHF; DNA: TGTGCCAGCAGCAGCGCTAATCAGCCCCAGCATTTT; J: TRBJ1-5; size: .; length: 12; D: .; V: TRBV2
CDR3: CASARGTGWRDIQYF; DNA: TGTGCCAGCGCCCGAGGGACAGGGTGGAGGGACATTCAGTACTTC; J: TRBJ2-4; size: many; length: 15; D: TRBD1; V: TRBV28
CDR3: CASREQGINEKLFF; DNA: TGTGCCAGCAGGGAACAGGGAATTAATGAAAAACTGTTTTTT; J: TRBJ1-4; size: few; length: 14; D: .; V: TRBV2
CDR3: CASSFGAGGYEQYF; DNA: TGCGCCAGCAGCTTTGGGGCAGGGGGCTACGAGCAGTACTTC; J: TRBJ2-7; size: .; length: 14; D: TRBD1; V: TRBV5-1
CDR3: CSASKISYNGQFF; DNA: TGCAGTGCTAGCAAGATCTCCTACAATGGGCAGTTCTTC; J: TRBJ2-1; size: once; length: 13; D: .; V: TRBV20-1
CDR3: CASSLSGTQKETQYF; DNA: TGCGCCAGCAGCTTGTCCGGGACTCAAAAAGAGACCCAGTACTTC; J: TRBJ2-5; size: .; length: 15; D: .; V: TRBV5-1
CDR3: CASSLHGWVAGVPYEQYF; DNA: TGTGCCAGCAGCTTACACGGCTGGGTGGCGGGGGTCCCCTACGAGCAGTACTTC; J: TRBJ2-7; size: many; length: 18; D: TRBD2; V: TRBV7-2
CDR3: CSAREGGVISVNYGYTF; DNA: TGCAGTGCTAGAGAGGGCGGAGTAATCTCAGTGAACTATGGCTACACCTTC; J: TRBJ1-2; size: .; length: 17; D: .; V: TRBV20-1